The T cell receptor beta chain under discussion was sequenced for a study of cytomegalovirus exposure and HLA in healthy donors. Across the study: Most genotyped donors, over 70% of 398, had Caucasian-associated genetic ancestry.

PCR was performed using 60 Vbeta and 13 Jbeta primers. Using immunoSEQ multiplex PCR, the repertoire was profiled, and TCRdb retains in-frame clones only, with some absent. The table records 20,000 or so clones, around 73% of them present only once. This receptor was obtained from a man in his sixties in good health and CMV-seronegative. Sequences were obtained from PBMCs.

The CDR3 reads CASSLAGQGIHEQYF. CDR3 sequence (DNA): TGTGCCAGCAGCTTAGCGGGACAGGGAATCCACGAGCAGTACTTC. This chain joins TRBV11-3 and TRBJ2-7, with TRBD1 matching over 9 bases. This CDR3 region has 15 residues. CDR1 and CDR2 from the germline V gene are SGHNT and YENEEA. J was trimmed by 5 bases and V by 1 base; bases with no gene match: 6.